One and the same sample provided the 12 T cell receptor beta chains below, sequenced in a study of T-cell memory formation after mild COVID-19. MiXCR was run by TCRdb on the 5' RACE reads, yielding one entry per CDR3 protein. The data show about 180,000 distinct CDR3 sequences, 15% to 20% seen once. The sample taken for sequencing was PBMCs or a T cell subset sorted from them (not recorded which). The receptors were sampled from a man in his late teens or twenties who had mild COVID-19 (a few samples of this study predate the infection). Cell type and time point are not known.

This clonotype appeared a few times. The chain recombines TRBV20-1 with TRBJ1-2; no definite D call. The CDR3 is 11 amino acids. CDR1 and CDR2 (germline): DFQATT, SNEGSKA (reference sequence). Deletions cut 6 bases from V and 8 bases from J, with 13 bases between. The CDR3 loop reads CSAGHGVGYTF. The CDR3 region has the DNA TGCAGTGCCGGTCACGGGGTCGGCTACACCTTC.

The chain employs TRBV4-1 and TRBJ2-5, with 11 bases fitting TRBD2. V shed 4 bases and J 2 bases; nucleotides not matched to a gene: 9. This CDR3 spans 17 amino acids. Germline CDR1 MGHRA, CDR2 YSYEKL. CDR3 protein: CASSRTNSGGGQETQYF. Written as DNA, the CDR3 is TGCGCCAGCAGCCGCACGAATAGCGGGGGGGGACAAGAGACCCAGTACTTC.

Only a few counts were recorded for this clonotype. The chain joins TRBV12-3 or TRBV12-4 to TRBJ1-1; no clear D gene. V gave up 1 base and J gave up 6 bases, with 12 bases separating them. The CDR3 extends over 14 amino acids. The CDR3 bases are TGTGCCAGCAGTTTAGATGGAGGGCGGGCTGAAGCTTTCTTT. Its translation is CASSLDGGRAEAFF.

The genes are TRBV20-1 and TRBJ1-4; 9 positions match TRBD1. The ends lost 5 bases at V and 1 base at J; junction bases unmatched: 8. The CDR3 has 16 residues. CDR1 is DFQATT, CDR2 SNEGSKA, per germline (reference sequence). Here the CDR3 reads CSAPHPGQGTNEKLFF. As DNA, the CDR3 is TGCAGTGCTCCTCACCCGGGACAGGGAACTAATGAAAAACTGTTTTTT.

This clonotype occurred a few times. CDR3 coding DNA: TGCAGTGCTAGAGTTCAGGCTATCGGCTATGGCTACACCTTC. This gives the protein CSARVQAIGYGYTF. V gene TRBV20-1 combines with J gene TRBJ1-2; no clear D. The CDR3 covers 14 residues. CDR1 is DFQATT, CDR2 SNEGSKA, per germline (reference sequence). V gave up 1 base and J gave up 4 bases, with 13 bases separating them.

The rearrangement joins TRBV20-1 to TRBJ2-7; 10 bases line up with TRBD2. The CDR3 extends over 15 amino acids. Trimming took 6 bases from V and 0 from J; bases not matched to a gene: 8. The germline V gene has CDR1 DFQATT and CDR2 SNEGSKA (reference sequence). The CDR3: CSAAIAGGLSYEQYV. The CDR3 DNA follows: TGCAGTGCCGCAATAGCGGGGGGCCTCTCCTACGAGCAGTACGTC.

This clonotype was counted many times. The chain's CDR3 is CASRPPAGGKDTQYF. Written as DNA, the CDR3 is TGTGCCAGCAGGCCCCCGGCGGGGGGCAAAGATACGCAGTATTTT. J is TRBJ2-3 and V is TRBV7-2, with TRBD2 identical over 8 bases. Germline V lookup: CDR1 SGHTA, CDR2 FQGNSA. Losses at the gene ends were 6 bases for V and 5 bases for J; bases not matched to a gene: 10. The CDR3 has 15 amino acids.

The table lists this clonotype with many counts. The chain carries TRBV9 and TRBJ1-2, with TRBD1 as a possible D gene (6 bases). V lost 2 bases and J lost 7, with 9 bases in between. CDR3 size: 12 residues. Germline V gene data show CDR1 as SGDLS and CDR2 as YYNGEE. CDR3 in amino acids: CASSVGGSGYTF. The CDR3 bases are TGTGCCAGCAGCGTCGGGGGCTCTGGCTACACCTTC.

The sample holds a few counts of this clonotype. V and J are TRBV20-1 and TRBJ2-3; 9 nucleotides line up with TRBD2. Germline CDR1 DFQATT, CDR2 SNEGSKA (reference sequence). The CDR3 sequence is 14 residues long. V was pared by 1 base and J by 4 bases, with 3 bases of the junction left unmatched. The CDR3 reads CSARAGLASDTQYF. The CDR3 region has the DNA TGCAGTGCTAGAGCTGGACTAGCGTCAGATACGCAGTATTTT.

This clonotype appeared a few times. The V and J genes are TRBV6-5 and TRBJ1-1; D is perhaps TRBD1 (5 bases). Trimming cost V 0 bases and J 0 bases, with 8 bases left between them. The CDR3 has 15 amino acids. Germline V CDR1 and CDR2: MNHEY, SVGAGI. The CDR3 coding sequence is TGTGCCAGCAGTTACTCGGGGGTGATGAACACTGAAGCTTTCTTT. It specifies CASSYSGVMNTEAFF.

The chain carries TRBV7-9 and TRBJ2-5; D remains unclear. CDR3 length: 15 residues. The V gene's germline CDR1 is SEHNR and CDR2 FQNEAQ (reference sequence). Between the trimmed V and J ends, which lost 1 base and 4 bases, there was a span of 13 bases. The CDR3 is CASSLGASPAETQYF. The CDR3 DNA sequence: TGTGCCAGCAGCTTAGGCGCCTCCCCTGCAGAGACCCAGTACTTC. The complete variable domain, with remaining parts taken from reference TRBV7-9 and TRBJ2-5, reads DTGVSQNPRHKITKRGQNVTFRCDPISEHNRLYWYRQTLGQGPEFLTYFQNEAQLEKSRLLSDRFSAERPKGSFSTLEIQRTEQGDSAMYLCASSLGASPAETQYFGPGTRLLVL.

This clonotype was observed a handful of times. The chain employs TRBV28 and TRBJ2-1; 12 bases are a match to TRBD2. CDR3 length equals 16 residues. Losses at the gene ends were 6 bases for V and 2 bases for J; bases not matched to a gene: 5. Germline CDR1 is MDHEN and CDR2 is SYDVKM. CDR3 bases: TGTGCCAGCAGGCCAAGACTAGCGGGGGCCTACAATGAGCAGTTCTTC. Amino acid sequence: CASRPRLAGAYNEQFF.